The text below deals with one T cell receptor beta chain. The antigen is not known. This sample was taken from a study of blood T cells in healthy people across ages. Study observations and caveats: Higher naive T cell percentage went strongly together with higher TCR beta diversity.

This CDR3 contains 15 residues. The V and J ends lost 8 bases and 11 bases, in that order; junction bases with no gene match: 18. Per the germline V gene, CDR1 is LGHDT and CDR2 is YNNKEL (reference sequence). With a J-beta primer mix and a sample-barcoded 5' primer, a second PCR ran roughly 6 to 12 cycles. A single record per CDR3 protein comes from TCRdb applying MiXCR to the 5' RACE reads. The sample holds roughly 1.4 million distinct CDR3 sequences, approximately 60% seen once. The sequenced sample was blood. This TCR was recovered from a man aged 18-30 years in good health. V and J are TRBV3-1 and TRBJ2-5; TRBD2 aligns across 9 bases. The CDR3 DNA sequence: TGTGCCAGCCGCGACGGTAGCGGGAGTACAAATGAGCAGTACTTC. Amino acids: CASRDGSGSTNEQYF.